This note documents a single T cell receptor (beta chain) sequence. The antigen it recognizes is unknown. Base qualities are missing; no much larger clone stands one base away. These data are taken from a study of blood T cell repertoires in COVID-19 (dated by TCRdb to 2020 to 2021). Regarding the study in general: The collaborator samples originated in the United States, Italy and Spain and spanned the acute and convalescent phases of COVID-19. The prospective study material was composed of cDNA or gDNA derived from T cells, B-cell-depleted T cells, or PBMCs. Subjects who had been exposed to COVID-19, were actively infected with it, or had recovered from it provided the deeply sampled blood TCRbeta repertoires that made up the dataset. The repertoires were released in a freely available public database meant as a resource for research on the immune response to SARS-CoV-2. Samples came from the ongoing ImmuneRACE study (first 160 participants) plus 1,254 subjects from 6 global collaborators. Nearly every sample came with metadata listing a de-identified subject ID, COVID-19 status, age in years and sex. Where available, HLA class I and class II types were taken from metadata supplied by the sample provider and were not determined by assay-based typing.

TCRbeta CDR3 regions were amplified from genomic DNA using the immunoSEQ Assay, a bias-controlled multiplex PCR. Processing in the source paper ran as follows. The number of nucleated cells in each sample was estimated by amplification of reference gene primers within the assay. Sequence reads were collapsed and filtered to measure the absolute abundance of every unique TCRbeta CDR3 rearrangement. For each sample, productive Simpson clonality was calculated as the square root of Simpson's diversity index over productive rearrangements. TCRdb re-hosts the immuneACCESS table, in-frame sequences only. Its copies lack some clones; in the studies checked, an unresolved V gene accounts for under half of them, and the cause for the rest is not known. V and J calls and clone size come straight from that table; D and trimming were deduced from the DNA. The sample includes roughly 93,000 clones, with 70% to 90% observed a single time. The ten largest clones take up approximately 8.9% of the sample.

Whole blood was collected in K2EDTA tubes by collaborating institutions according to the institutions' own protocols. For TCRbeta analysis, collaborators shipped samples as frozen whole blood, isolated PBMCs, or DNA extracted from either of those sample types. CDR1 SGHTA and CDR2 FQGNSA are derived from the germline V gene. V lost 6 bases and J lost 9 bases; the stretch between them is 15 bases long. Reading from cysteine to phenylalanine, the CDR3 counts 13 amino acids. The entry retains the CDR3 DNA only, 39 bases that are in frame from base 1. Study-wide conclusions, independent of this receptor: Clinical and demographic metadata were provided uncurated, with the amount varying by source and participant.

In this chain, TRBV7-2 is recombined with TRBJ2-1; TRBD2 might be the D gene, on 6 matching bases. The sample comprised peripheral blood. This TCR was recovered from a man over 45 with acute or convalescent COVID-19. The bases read TGTGCCAGCAGAAGACCACCAGCGGGTGAGCAGTTCTTC. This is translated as CASRRPPAGEQFF.